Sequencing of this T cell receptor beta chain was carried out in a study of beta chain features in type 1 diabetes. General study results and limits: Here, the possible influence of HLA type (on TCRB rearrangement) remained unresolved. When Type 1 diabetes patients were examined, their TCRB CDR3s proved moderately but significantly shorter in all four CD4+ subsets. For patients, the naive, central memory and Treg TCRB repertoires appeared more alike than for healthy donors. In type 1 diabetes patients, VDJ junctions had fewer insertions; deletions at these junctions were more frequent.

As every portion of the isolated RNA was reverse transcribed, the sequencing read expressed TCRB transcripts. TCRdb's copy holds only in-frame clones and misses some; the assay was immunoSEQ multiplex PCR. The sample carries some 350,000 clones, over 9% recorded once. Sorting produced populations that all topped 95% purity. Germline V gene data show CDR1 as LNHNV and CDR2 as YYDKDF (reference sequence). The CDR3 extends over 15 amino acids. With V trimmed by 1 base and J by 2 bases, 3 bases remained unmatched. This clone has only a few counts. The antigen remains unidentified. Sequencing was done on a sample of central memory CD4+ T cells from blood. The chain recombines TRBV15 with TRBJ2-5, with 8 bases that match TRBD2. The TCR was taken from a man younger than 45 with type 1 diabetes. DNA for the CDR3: TGTGCCACCAGCAGAGGCGTAGCGGGACAAGAGACCCAGTACTTC. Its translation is CATSRGVAGQETQYF.